The T cell receptor (beta chain) under discussion was sequenced for a study of identical twins. Study results and limitations: High-abundance cord blood beta clonotypes had fewer insertions; memory repertoires showed none.

TCRdb re-derived calls from the 5' RACE reads in MiXCR, one entry per CDR3 protein. Among a few hundred thousand distinct CDR3 sequences listed, more than 8% were seen once. Trimming shortened V by 6 bases and J by 1 base, and 12 bases separated the two germline ends. There are 14 residues in the CDR3. The germline V gene encodes CDR1 SNHLY and CDR2 FYNNEI. In its sample, this clonotype was seen many times. Its antigen remains unknown. These data also featured in a second study, about yellow fever vaccine responses in identical twins. This second study notes: In identical twins, vaccine T cell responses appeared partly shared and partly individual.

Material for sequencing was CD8+ T cells sorted from blood. The chain recombines TRBV2 with TRBJ1-1; D is perhaps TRBD1 (6 bases). The TCR was taken from a woman younger than 30 in good health. The CDR3 loop is CASRDLTGNTEAFF. CDR3 DNA sequence: TGTGCCAGCAGGGATCTGACAGGGAACACTGAAGCTTTCTTT.